The sample holds a few counts of the clone carrying this TCR beta chain. There were TCR beta CDR3 regions amplified from RNA transcripts. HTBI primers were employed in a first-round RT-PCR of the TCR CDR3. TCRdb independently ran MiXCR on the multiplex PCR reads; one entry per CDR3 protein. The table shows about 680,000 distinct CDR3 sequences, with about a third occurring only once. This entry is derived from a study of T cells in Graves' hyperthyroidism and ophthalmopathy. Sequences were obtained from blood. The clonotype was recovered from a woman between 40 and 55 years old with Graves' hyperthyroidism.

The CDR3 coding sequence is TGTGCCAGCAGCCGGAAGAGGGGGTCTTACGAAAAACTGTTTTTT. This codes for CASSRKRGSYEKLFF. This rearrangement joins TRBV12-3 or TRBV12-4 to TRBJ1-4, with a tentative D call TRBD1 (6 bases). V was clipped by 6 bases and J by 8 bases, with 19 bases between them. CDR3 length: 15 residues.